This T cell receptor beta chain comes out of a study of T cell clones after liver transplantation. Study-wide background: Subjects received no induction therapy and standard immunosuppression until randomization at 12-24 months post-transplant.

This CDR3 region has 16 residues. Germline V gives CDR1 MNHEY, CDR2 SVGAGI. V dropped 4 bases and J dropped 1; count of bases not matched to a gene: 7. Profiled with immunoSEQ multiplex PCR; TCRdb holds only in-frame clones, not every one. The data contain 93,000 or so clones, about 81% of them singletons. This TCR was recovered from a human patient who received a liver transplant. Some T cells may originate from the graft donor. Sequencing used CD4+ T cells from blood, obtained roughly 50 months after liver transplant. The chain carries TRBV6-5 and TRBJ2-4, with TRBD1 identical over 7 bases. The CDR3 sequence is CASSLDRDAAKNIQYF. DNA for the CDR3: TGTGCCAGCAGTTTAGACAGGGATGCGGCCAAAAACATTCAGTACTTC.